This T cell receptor (beta chain) was profiled in a study of cytomegalovirus exposure and HLA in healthy donors. Primers included in the PCR were 60 Vbeta and 13 Jbeta primers. Only in-frame clones appear in the TCRdb table, and some are missing; sequencing was by immunoSEQ multiplex PCR. The table shows 100,000 to 150,000 clones, with 75% to 90% occurring only once. Findings and limits, study-wide: In a later analysis, HLA-C alleles had the fewest associated TCRs, DRB1 alleles the most. Association of a missense DCLRE1C variant with TCR beta V- and J-gene trimming was reported in a later analysis. Cytomegalovirus-associated status was assigned to more than 150 TCR beta chains. Usually a TCR sequence was rare, but some public TCRs were found in many donors.

Comment on this clone: The antigen remains unidentified.

Germline CDR1 is SGHAT and CDR2 is FQDESV (reference sequence). V lost 0 bases, J lost 7 bases, and 15 bases lay in between. There are 15 residues in the CDR3. V usage is TRBV11-1 and J usage is TRBJ1-2; TRBD1 might be the D (5 bases). Sequenced: PBMCs. The TCR was taken from a woman between 40 and 55 years old in good health and CMV-seropositive. The CDR3 coding sequence is TGTGCCAGCAGCTTAGCGGAAGGGGAACTCTCTGGCTACACCTTC. Its translation: CASSLAEGELSGYTF.